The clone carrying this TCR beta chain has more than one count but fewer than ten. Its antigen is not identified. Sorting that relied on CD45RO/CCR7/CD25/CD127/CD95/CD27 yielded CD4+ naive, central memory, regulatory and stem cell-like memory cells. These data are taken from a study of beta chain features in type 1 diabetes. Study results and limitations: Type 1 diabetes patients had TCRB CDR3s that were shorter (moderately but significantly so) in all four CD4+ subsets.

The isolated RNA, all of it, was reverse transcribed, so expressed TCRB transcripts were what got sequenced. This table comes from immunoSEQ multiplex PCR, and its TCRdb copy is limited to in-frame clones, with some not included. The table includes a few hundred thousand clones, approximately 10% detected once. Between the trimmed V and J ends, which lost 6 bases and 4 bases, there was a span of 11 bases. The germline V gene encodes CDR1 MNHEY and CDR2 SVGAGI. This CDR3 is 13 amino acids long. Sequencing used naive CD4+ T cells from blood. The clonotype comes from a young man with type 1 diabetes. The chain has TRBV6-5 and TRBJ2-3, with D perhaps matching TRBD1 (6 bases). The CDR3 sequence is CASRSTGADTQYF. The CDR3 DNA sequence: TGTGCCAGCAGGTCGACAGGCGCAGATACGCAGTATTTT.